Each of the 10 T cell receptor beta chains below was sequenced from the same sample in a study of blood T cell repertoires in COVID-19. Profiled with immunoSEQ multiplex PCR; TCRdb holds only in-frame clones, not every one. Seen here are 140,000 or so clones, 75% to 85% observed once, and the top ten hold approximately 3.4%. Sequencing was carried out using peripheral blood. The receptors originated from an older man who had recovered from COVID-19.

This clone was picked up one time. The gene calls are TRBV3-1 (or the pseudogene TRBV3-2) and TRBJ2-7, with D perhaps TRBD2 (7 bases). The CDR3 length is 15 residues. The germline V gene has CDR1 LGHDT and CDR2 YNNKEL (reference sequence). V shed 4 bases and J shed 2 bases, with 15 bases lying between them. In DNA form, the CDR3 reads TGTGCCAGCAGCCGAGGGGGAGGGGGGCCCTACGAGCAGTACTTC. Translation gives CASSRGGGGPYEQYF.

This chain joins TRBV24-1 and TRBJ1-5, with D hard to call. CDR1 and CDR2 (germline): KGHDR, SFDVKD. V lost 5 bases to trimming and J lost 0 bases, with 7 bases between them. The CDR3 consists of 14 residues. CDR3 protein: CATSAEYSNQPQHF. CDR3 bases: TGTGCCACCAGTGCCGAGTATAGCAATCAGCCCCAGCATTTT.

V and J are TRBV2 and TRBJ2-7, with D unclear. V lost 8 bases, J lost 0 bases, and 11 bases lay in between. Germline V gives CDR1 SNHLY, CDR2 FYNNEI. The CDR3 totals 13 residues. The CDR3 DNA reads as TGTGCCAGCGGCCCCCGCATCTCCTACGAGCAGTACTTC. Protein sequence: CASGPRISYEQYF.

The J gene is TRBJ1-4, the V gene TRBV5-6, with D maybe TRBD1 (5 bases). CDR1 and CDR2 from the germline V gene are SGHDT and YYEEEE. This CDR3 is 14 amino acids long. V lost 7 bases, J lost 5 bases, and 15 bases lay in between. The CDR3 bases are TGTGCCAGCGGAACAGGCCTAAGGAATGAAAAACTGTTTTTT. This sequence encodes CASGTGLRNEKLFF. The variable domain in full, with the rest retrieved from reference TRBV5-6 and TRBJ1-4, is DAGVTQSPTHLIKTRGQQVTLRCSPKSGHDTVSWYQQALGQGPQFIFQYYEEEERQRGNFPDRFSGHQFPNYSSELNVNALLLGDSALYLCASGTGLRNEKLFFGSGTQLSVL.

The V call is TRBV14, the J call TRBJ2-1; 7 nucleotides line up with TRBD2. Germline assignment: CDR1 SGHDN and CDR2 FVKESK. This CDR3 region has 17 residues. J lost 8 bases, V lost 4 bases, and 17 bases had no gene match. CDR3 in amino acids: CASSPARLAARRHEQFF. The DNA of the CDR3 is TGTGCCAGCAGCCCTGCCCGACTAGCCGCCCGGCGCCATGAGCAGTTCTTC.

V and J are TRBV5-1 and TRBJ2-1; a possible D gene is TRBD1 (6 bases). CDR3 length: 12 residues. V was cut by 0 bases and J by 13 bases, with 11 bases left in between. Germline V gives CDR1 SGHRS, CDR2 YFSETQ. The CDR3 sequence is CASSLGGPFQFF. The CDR3, as DNA: TGCGCCAGCAGCTTGGGGGGGCCCTTTCAGTTCTTC.

The CDR3 sequence: CASSFGGTSGANYEQYF. The CDR3 DNA reads as TGTGCCAGCAGCTTTGGGGGCACCTCGGGCGCTAACTACGAGCAGTACTTC. The V and J genes are TRBV7-6 and TRBJ2-7, with D perhaps matching TRBD1 (6 bases). This CDR3 is 17 amino acids long. Per germline, CDR1 SGHVS and CDR2 FNYEAQ. V dropped 3 bases and J dropped 3 bases, with 21 bases sitting between them.

The chain combines TRBV9 with TRBJ1-2; no reliable D call. The length of the CDR3 is 12 residues. V was pared by 0 bases and J by 8 bases, with 8 bases between. Germline loops: CDR1 SGDLS, CDR2 YYNGEE. CDR3 in amino acids: CASSVGLGGYTF. The CDR3 DNA reads TGTGCCAGCAGCGTAGGCCTGGGCGGCTACACCTTC.

The V and J genes are TRBV10-3 and TRBJ2-1; 8 bases match TRBD2. V dropped 2 bases and J dropped 6; count of bases not matched to a gene: 3. The CDR3 has 14 residues. Germline V gene data show CDR1 as ENHRY and CDR2 as SYGVKD. CDR3: CAISEPGGSNEQFF. CDR3 sequence (DNA): TGTGCCATCAGTGAGCCGGGGGGGTCCAATGAGCAGTTCTTC.

The rearrangement uses TRBV2 and TRBJ2-3; maybe TRBD2 (6 bases). This CDR3 has 14 residues. The germline V and J ends were trimmed by 8 bases and 4 bases, with 16 bases remaining between them. Germline V gene data show CDR1 as SNHLY and CDR2 as FYNNEI. The CDR3 loop reads CASGVAGTADTQYF. DNA for the CDR3: TGTGCCAGCGGGGTAGCTGGGACTGCAGATACGCAGTATTTT.